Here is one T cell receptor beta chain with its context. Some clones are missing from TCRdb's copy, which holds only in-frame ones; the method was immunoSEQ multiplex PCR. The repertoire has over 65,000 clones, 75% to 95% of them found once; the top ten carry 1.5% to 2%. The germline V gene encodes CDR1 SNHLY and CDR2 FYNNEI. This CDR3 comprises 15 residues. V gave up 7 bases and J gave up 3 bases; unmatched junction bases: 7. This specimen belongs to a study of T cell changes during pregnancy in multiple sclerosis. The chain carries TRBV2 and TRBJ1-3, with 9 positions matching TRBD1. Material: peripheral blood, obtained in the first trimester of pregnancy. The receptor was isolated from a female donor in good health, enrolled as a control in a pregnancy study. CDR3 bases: TGTGCCAGCACCGAGGACAGGGGTCGTGGAAACACCATATATTTT. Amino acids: CASTEDRGRGNTIYF. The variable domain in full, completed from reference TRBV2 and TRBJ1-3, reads EPEVTQTPSHQVTQMGQEVILRCVPISNHLYFYWYRQILGQKVEFLVSFYNNEISEKSEIFDDQFSVERPDGSNFTLKIRSTKLEDSAMYFCASTEDRGRGNTIYFGEGSWLTVV.